This entry lists 25 T cell receptor beta chains sequenced from one sample in a study of blood T cell repertoires in COVID-19. Clones were read by immunoSEQ multiplex PCR, and TCRdb kept only the in-frame ones, dropping some. The sample lists about 26,000 clones, nearly 90% occurring once. The material sequenced was peripheral blood. Every receptor here comes from a woman in her sixties or seventies with active COVID-19.

The V and J genes are TRBV10-2 and TRBJ2-3; TRBD1 matches 12 bases. This CDR3 has 14 amino acids. The V segment lost 10 bases and the J segment 6 bases; nucleotides outside the gene matches: 8. The germline V gene has CDR1 WSHSY and CDR2 SAAADI. The CDR3: CATEGTGGWDTQYF. In nucleotides, the CDR3 is TGCGCCACCGAGGGGACAGGGGGCTGGGATACGCAGTATTTT.

This clone was counted a single time. The rearrangement links TRBV2 to TRBJ2-1; maybe TRBD2 (5 bases). Trimming shortened V by 7 bases and J by 5 bases, and 15 bases separated the two germline ends. The CDR3 has 14 amino acids. Germline V gene sequence: CDR1 SNHLY, CDR2 FYNNEI. The CDR3 reads CASTAGNRDNEQFF. DNA of the CDR3: TGTGCCAGCACTGCCGGGAATCGGGACAATGAGCAGTTCTTC. The entire variable domain, with the rest obtained from reference TRBV2 and TRBJ2-1, is as follows: EPEVTQTPSHQVTQMGQEVILRCVPISNHLYFYWYRQILGQKVEFLVSFYNNEISEKSEIFDDQFSVERPDGSNFTLKIRSTKLEDSAMYFCASTAGNRDNEQFFGPGTRLTVL.

The chain uses TRBV6-5 and TRBJ2-1; D uncertain. V was clipped by 10 bases and J by 2 bases, with 9 bases between them. The germline V gene encodes CDR1 MNHEY and CDR2 SVGAGI. The CDR3 loop spans 12 amino acids. The CDR3 region is CATSRTYNEQFF. CDR3 DNA sequence: TGTGCCACCTCCAGGACCTACAATGAGCAGTTCTTC.

This chain connects TRBV5-4 to TRBJ2-7, with a possible D match to TRBD2 (6 bases). CDR1 and CDR2 (germline): SGHNT, YYREEE (reference sequence). The CDR3 sequence is 17 residues long. Trimming cost V 4 bases and J 0 bases, with 20 bases left between them. The CDR3 protein is CASSRIHSGYSSYEQYF. CDR3 nucleotides: TGTGCCAGCAGCAGAATCCATAGCGGATACTCCTCCTACGAGCAGTACTTC.

This sequence joins TRBV9 and TRBJ2-7; the D gene is possibly TRBD1 (8 bases). The germline CDR1 and CDR2 sequences are SGDLS and YYNGEE. The V gene lost 3 bases and the J gene lost 4 bases, with 14 bases spanning the gap. The CDR3 runs to 14 residues. This chain's CDR3 is CASSAGQGGYEQYF. The CDR3 nucleotides read TGTGCCAGCAGCGCAGGACAGGGAGGGTACGAGCAGTACTTC.

V is TRBV27 and J is TRBJ1-1; D gene unclear. This CDR3 has 13 residues. Germline-derived CDR1 and CDR2 are MNHEY and SMNVEV (reference sequence). The V and J ends lost 9 bases and 1 base respectively, with 12 bases between them. CDR3 in amino acids: CASTKNPNTEAFF. The CDR3 bases are TGTGCCAGTACTAAGAATCCGAACACTGAAGCTTTCTTT.

This sequence joins TRBV19 and TRBJ1-1; 12 bases align to TRBD1. After removal of 4 bases from V and 4 bases from J, the junction contained 7 bases not matched to a gene. Germline V gene data show CDR1 as LNHDA and CDR2 as SQIVND (reference sequence). This CDR3 has 16 residues. The CDR3 DNA reads as TGTGCCAGTAGTAAAGGGACAGGGGGCTACGGCACTGAAGCTTTCTTT. As protein: CASSKGTGGYGTEAFF.

V and J are TRBV4-1 and TRBJ1-5; D unresolved. Germline V CDR1 and CDR2: MGHRA, YSYEKL. V dropped 1 base and J dropped 2 bases, with 12 bases sitting between them. The CDR3 length is 16 residues. CDR3 nucleotides: TGCGCCAGCAGCCAAGGTGTCCAGCGGGGCAATCAGCCCCAGCATTTT. It encodes CASSQGVQRGNQPQHF.

The V call is TRBV9, the J call TRBJ1-1; TRBD1 matches 9 bases. Germline V gene sequence: CDR1 SGDLS, CDR2 YYNGEE. The CDR3 has 14 residues. Trimming removed 1 base from V and 4 bases from J; junction bases left unmatched: 2. The CDR3: CASSVLGQGTEAFF. The CDR3, as DNA: TGTGCCAGCAGCGTATTGGGACAGGGCACTGAAGCTTTCTTT. Supplemented by reference TRBV9 and TRBJ1-1, the full variable domain reads DSGVTQTPKHLITATGQRVTLRCSPRSGDLSVYWYQQSLDQGLQFLIQYYNGEERAKGNILERFSAQQFPDLHSELNLSSLELGDSALYFCASSVLGQGTEAFFGQGTRLTVV.

The chain combines TRBV24-1 with TRBJ2-4, with TRBD2 as a possible D gene (6 bases). V lost 4 bases, J lost 8 bases, and 14 bases lay in between. This CDR3 is 14 amino acids long. The germline V gene has CDR1 KGHDR and CDR2 SFDVKD. The CDR3 region is CATSDKRGGDIQYF. CDR3 sequence (DNA): TGTGCCACCAGTGACAAAAGGGGCGGGGACATTCAGTACTTC.

The chain is built from TRBV5-1 and TRBJ2-1; maybe TRBD2 (5 bases). Trimming stripped 3 bases from V and 0 bases from J, with 10 bases between. CDR3 length equals 15 residues. Germline assignment: CDR1 SGHRS and CDR2 YFSETQ. CDR3 residues: CASSSSGSSYNEQFF. The CDR3 DNA is TGCGCCAGCAGCTCCAGCGGAAGCTCCTACAATGAGCAGTTCTTC.

The chain recombines TRBV7-6 with TRBJ2-7, with D perhaps TRBD1 (6 bases). Germline V CDR1 and CDR2: SGHVS, FNYEAQ. This CDR3 is 15 amino acids long. V was pared by 1 base and J by 2 bases, with 12 bases between. In DNA, the CDR3 is TGTGCCAGCAGCTTAGGTCGAGACAGGCCCTACGAGCAGTACTTC. Its protein product is CASSLGRDRPYEQYF.

The rearrangement joins TRBV7-9 to TRBJ1-2; 8 positions match TRBD1. This CDR3 is built from 13 residues. Germline V gene data show CDR1 as SEHNR and CDR2 as FQNEAQ (reference sequence). V shed 5 bases and J 4 bases; nucleotides not matched to a gene: 3. The CDR3 nucleotides read TGTGCCAGCAGCAGGACAGGGCTCTATGGCTACACCTTC. Protein sequence: CASSRTGLYGYTF.

The chain joins TRBV12-3 or TRBV12-4 to TRBJ2-1, with D uncertain. Trimming left V 5 bases short and J 5 bases short, with 4 bases between. The CDR3 length is 11 residues. The CDR3 DNA follows: TGTGCCAGCAGTCCCGACAATGAGCAGTTCTTC. Protein sequence: CASSPDNEQFF.

The chain is built from TRBV13 and TRBJ2-5, with 12 bases identical to TRBD2. V shed 5 bases and J 4 bases; nucleotides not matched to a gene: 5. Looked up from germline, CDR1 is PRHDT and CDR2 is FYEKMQ (reference sequence). The CDR3 is 15 amino acids. CDR3 in amino acids: CASSGMGLAGETQYF. The CDR3 nucleotides read TGTGCCAGCAGCGGAATGGGACTAGCGGGAGAGACCCAGTACTTC.

The V and J genes are TRBV5-4 and TRBJ2-7; 8 bases agree with TRBD2. CDR1 and CDR2 from the germline V gene are SGHNT and YYREEE (reference sequence). The CDR3 spans 14 residues. Unmatched junction bases numbered 4, after V lost 0 bases and J lost 5 bases. Here the CDR3 DNA reads TGTGCCAGCAGCTTGGCCGGGACTAGTAACGAGCAGTACTTC. Residues: CASSLAGTSNEQYF.

The V call is TRBV3-1 (or the pseudogene TRBV3-2), the J call TRBJ2-7; a weak D match, TRBD2 (6 bases). Trimming shortened V by 5 bases and J by 3 bases, and 11 bases separated the two germline ends. CDR1 LGHDT and CDR2 YNNKEL come from the germline V gene (reference sequence). The length of the CDR3 is 13 residues. CDR3 coding DNA: TGTGCCAGCAGCTTGGGACTTTTCTACGAGCAGTACTTC. The encoded protein is CASSLGLFYEQYF.

This rearrangement joins TRBV9 to TRBJ2-5; D perhaps matches TRBD2 (6 bases). V was pared by 0 bases and J by 5 bases, with 11 bases between. Germline CDR1 and CDR2: SGDLS and YYNGEE. The CDR3 runs to 14 residues. The chain's CDR3 is CASSVELASETQYF. Written as DNA, the CDR3 is TGTGCCAGCAGCGTAGAACTAGCCTCTGAGACCCAGTACTTC.

The chain recombines TRBV27 with TRBJ2-7; the match to TRBD1 covers 8 bases. The CDR3 extends over 15 amino acids. The germline CDR1 and CDR2 sequences are MNHEY and SMNVEV (reference sequence). Trimming removed 6 bases from V and 7 bases from J; junction bases left unmatched: 14. The CDR3 region has the DNA TGTGCCAGCAGCTCAGCGACAGGGGTAGGGACTGAGCAGTACTTC. This sequence encodes CASSSATGVGTEQYF.

The chain combines TRBV27 with TRBJ2-5, with 8 bases fitting TRBD1. The CDR3 runs 15 residues. V dropped 5 bases and J dropped 5; count of bases not matched to a gene: 10. The germline gives CDR1 MNHEY, CDR2 SMNVEV (reference sequence). CDR3 bases: TGTGCCAGCAGTGTGGGGCCAGGGGGCGAGGAGACCCAGTACTTC. It codes for CASSVGPGGEETQYF.

The rearrangement joins TRBV24-1 to TRBJ2-7; 10 bases are a match to TRBD1. Looked up from germline, CDR1 is KGHDR and CDR2 is SFDVKD. The CDR3 spans 17 residues. V was pared by 7 bases and J by 4 bases, with 15 bases of the junction left unmatched. DNA for the CDR3: TGTGCCACCAGCCCGAAGGCCAGATGGGACAGGGGTTACGAGCAGTACTTC. The encoded protein is CATSPKARWDRGYEQYF.

This clone was found once. The chain links TRBV28 to TRBJ2-5; 11 bases agree with TRBD1. CDR3 length: 18 residues. CDR1 is MDHEN, CDR2 SYDVKM, per germline. The V gene end was trimmed by 5 bases and the J gene end by 3 bases; junction bases not matched to a gene: 14. This CDR3 is CASSGKDRTGGLKETQYF. CDR3 bases: TGTGCCAGCAGTGGAAAAGATAGGACAGGGGGCCTAAAAGAGACCCAGTACTTC.

The genes are TRBV4-1 and TRBJ2-3, with TRBD1 matching over 7 bases. The CDR3 contains 18 residues. V gave up 3 bases and J gave up 1 base; unmatched junction bases: 13. Germline CDR1 reads MGHRA; CDR2 reads YSYEKL. The CDR3 here is CASSQERGLSEGTDTQYF. The DNA for the CDR3 is TGCGCCAGCAGCCAGGAAAGGGGGCTGTCGGAAGGCACAGATACGCAGTATTTT.

The gene calls are TRBV28 and TRBJ2-1; 8 bases agree with TRBD2. The trim removed 7 bases at V and 6 bases at J, leaving 11 bases unmatched. The CDR3 extends over 15 amino acids. Per the germline V gene, CDR1 is MDHEN and CDR2 is SYDVKM. CDR3 coding DNA: TGTGCCAGCACCCTCCCAGGACTAGCATCCAATGAGCAGTTCTTC. Protein product: CASTLPGLASNEQFF. The full variable domain, with the rest looked up from reference TRBV28 and TRBJ2-1, is DVKVTQSSRYLVKRTGEKVFLECVQDMDHENMFWYRQDPGLGLRLIYFSYDVKMKEKGDIPEGYSVSREKKERFSLILESASTNQTSMYLCASTLPGLASNEQFFGPGTRLTVL.

The chain links TRBV3-1 (or the pseudogene TRBV3-2) to TRBJ1-6, with 7 bases lining up with TRBD1. V shed 0 bases and J 9 bases; nucleotides not matched to a gene: 8. Germline values: CDR1 LGHDT, CDR2 YNNKEL (reference sequence). The CDR3 totals 16 residues. CDR3 sequence: CASSQEKGAWGSPLHF. The CDR3 DNA is TGTGCCAGCAGCCAAGAGAAGGGGGCATGGGGTTCACCCCTCCACTTT.